The 21 T cell receptor beta chains presented below share a single source sample, sequenced in a study of blood T cell repertoires in COVID-19. Sequencing was performed with immunoSEQ multiplex PCR; in TCRdb, only in-frame clones are kept and a portion is missing. This table holds 200,000 to 250,000 clones, nearly 90% found once. Sequencing was carried out using peripheral blood. The receptors shown here come from a woman aged 40 to 50 who had recovered from COVID-19.

The rearrangement uses TRBV5-4 and TRBJ2-2; TRBD1 matches at 7 bases. The V gene's germline CDR1 is SGHNT and CDR2 YYREEE (reference sequence). With 7 bases clipped from V and 1 base from J, the junction kept 4 bases outside the gene matches. This CDR3 has 14 residues. CDR3 nucleotides: TGTGCCAGCGCCAGACAGGGGAACACCGGGGAGCTGTTTTTT. It codes for CASARQGNTGELFF.

The chain recombines TRBV11-2 with TRBJ2-4; 8 nucleotides line up with TRBD1. V was clipped by 1 base and J by 4 bases; unmatched bases: 12. CDR3 size: 18 residues. Germline CDR1 SGHAT, CDR2 FQNNGV. CDR3 sequence: CASSLVFWTGTGKNIQYF. CDR3 sequence (DNA): TGTGCCAGCAGCTTAGTTTTTTGGACAGGGACGGGAAAAAACATTCAGTACTTC.

This sequence joins TRBV28 and TRBJ1-2, with 7 bases aligning to TRBD1. Losses at the gene ends were 6 bases for V and 4 bases for J; bases not matched to a gene: 11. The CDR3 consists of 15 residues. Looked up from germline, CDR1 is MDHEN and CDR2 is SYDVKM. This CDR3 is CASRAGTAVSYGYTF. Written as DNA, the CDR3 is TGTGCCAGCAGGGCAGGGACAGCCGTCTCCTATGGCTACACCTTC.

This clone was found a few times. The CDR3 DNA reads TGTGCCAGCAGTTGGACAGGACCGAACGAGCAGTACTTC. Amino acid sequence: CASSWTGPNEQYF. V gene TRBV6-1 combines with J gene TRBJ2-7; 7 bases agree with TRBD1. This CDR3 is 13 amino acids long. Germline V CDR1 and CDR2: MNHNS, SASEGT. V lost 5 bases, J lost 5 bases, and 6 bases stayed unmatched.

The chain uses TRBV10-3 and TRBJ1-3; 7 bases are a match to TRBD1. Per germline, CDR1 ENHRY and CDR2 SYGVKD. V shed 5 bases, J shed 4 bases, and the junction held 8 bases outside the gene matches. CDR3 length equals 15 residues. Written as DNA, the CDR3 is TGTGCCATCAGTAAAGAGCCGGACAGGGGAAACACCATATATTTT. Protein sequence: CAISKEPDRGNTIYF.

The sample holds a few counts of this clone. V gene TRBV5-6 combines with J gene TRBJ1-5; TRBD1 is a possible D gene (6 bases). Trimming pared 6 bases from V and 4 bases from J, leaving 8 bases between. Germline V lookup: CDR1 SGHDT, CDR2 YYEEEE. The CDR3 loop spans 12 amino acids. The CDR3 loop reads CASTTGNQPQHF. The CDR3 DNA reads as TGTGCCAGCACCACAGGGAATCAGCCCCAGCATTTT.

CDR3: CASSRLRDRYEQYF. The CDR3 nucleotides read TGTGCCAGCAGTCGTCTCCGGGACAGATACGAGCAGTACTTC. The chain carries TRBV27 and TRBJ2-7; 7 nucleotides match TRBD1. CDR3 length: 14 amino acids. J lost 4 bases, V lost 5 bases, and 8 bases had no gene match. Germline V CDR1 and CDR2: MNHEY, SMNVEV (reference sequence).

The chain carries TRBV6-1 and TRBJ1-6, with TRBD1 matching 12 bases. V shed 1 base, J shed 10 bases, and the junction held 14 bases outside the gene matches. The length of the CDR3 is 19 residues. Per the germline V gene, CDR1 is MNHNS and CDR2 is SASEGT. DNA for the CDR3: TGTGCCAGCAGTGAAGTTCAGGGGACAGGGGGCGGTATTGGCTCACCCCTCCACTTT. The encoded protein is CASSEVQGTGGGIGSPLHF.

The J gene is TRBJ1-2, the V gene TRBV7-2; TRBD1 might be the D (5 bases). Germline CDR1 and CDR2: SGHTA and FQGNSA. The CDR3 loop spans 14 amino acids. The V end was cut by 6 bases, the J end by 4 bases, with 15 bases between. The CDR3 here is CASSGRDERYGYTF. The CDR3, as DNA: TGTGCCAGCAGTGGCAGGGATGAACGCTATGGCTACACCTTC.

The V gene is TRBV14, the J gene TRBJ1-3; perhaps TRBD1 as D (6 bases). Looked up from germline, CDR1 is SGHDN and CDR2 is FVKESK. This CDR3 comprises 18 residues. Trimming removed 1 base from V and 0 bases from J, with 16 bases in between. CDR3 region: CASSQVGDRNNSGNTIYF. The CDR3 nucleotides are TGTGCCAGCAGCCAAGTGGGAGACAGGAATAACTCTGGAAACACCATATATTTT.

This clone is a singleton in its sample. The chain uses TRBV11-2 and TRBJ2-5; 8 nucleotides align to TRBD1. V lost 7 bases to trimming and J lost 9 bases; unmatched junction nucleotides: 16. Germline-derived CDR1 and CDR2 are SGHAT and FQNNGV. The CDR3 spans 15 residues. The CDR3 reads CASTTSVTGGSSQYF. The CDR3 DNA sequence: TGTGCCAGCACCACTTCCGTTACAGGGGGTTCGTCCCAGTACTTC.

In its sample, this clone was seen a few times. The V and J genes are TRBV30 and TRBJ2-3; possibly TRBD2 for D (5 bases). In germline, CDR1 is GTSNPN, CDR2 SVGIG (reference sequence). This CDR3 is built from 14 residues. V lost 2 bases and J lost 4, with 13 bases in between. The CDR3: CAWSKLAVADTQYF. The CDR3 DNA is TGTGCCTGGAGTAAGCTAGCTGTCGCAGATACGCAGTATTTT.

V is TRBV28 and J is TRBJ1-3; D not certain. From germline, CDR1 is MDHEN and CDR2 SYDVKM. V was shortened by 4 bases and J by 6 bases, with 10 bases between the two germline ends. This CDR3 has 13 amino acids. For the CDR3, the DNA is TGTGCCAGCAGTTCCGAGTCCGAAAACACCATATATTTT. It is translated as CASSSESENTIYF. Complete variable domain (other parts from reference TRBV28 and TRBJ1-3): DVKVTQSSRYLVKRTGEKVFLECVQDMDHENMFWYRQDPGLGLRLIYFSYDVKMKEKGDIPEGYSVSREKKERFSLILESASTNQTSMYLCASSSESENTIYFGEGSWLTVV.

The rearrangement links TRBV7-2 to TRBJ1-6; perhaps TRBD1 as D (5 bases). V dropped 2 bases and J dropped 10 bases, with 18 bases sitting between them. CDR3 length: 16 amino acids. The germline CDR1 and CDR2 sequences are SGHTA and FQGNSA. The CDR3 is CASSLNEVGAGSPLHF. Here the CDR3 DNA reads TGTGCCAGCAGCTTAAATGAAGTAGGGGCAGGATCACCCCTCCACTTT.

The chain combines TRBV20-1 with TRBJ1-2, with 8 bases matching TRBD1. The germline gives CDR1 DFQATT, CDR2 SNEGSKA (reference sequence). The CDR3 runs to 13 residues. The V and J ends lost 4 bases and 7 bases, in that order; junction bases with no gene match: 8. The CDR3 DNA follows: TGCAGTGCTATTGACAGGGGTTTTTCTGGCTACACCTTC. Protein: CSAIDRGFSGYTF.

The J gene is TRBJ1-2, the V gene TRBV4-1; D is possibly TRBD1 (6 bases). CDR1 and CDR2 from the germline V gene are MGHRA and YSYEKL. This CDR3 contains 15 residues. V lost 2 bases and J lost 3, with 13 bases in between. The DNA of the CDR3 is TGCGCCAGCAGCCAATCAACAGGGTACGACTATGGCTACACCTTC. Protein: CASSQSTGYDYGYTF.

The chain links TRBV4-2 to TRBJ2-7; TRBD2 is a possible D gene (5 bases). The V and J ends lost 3 bases and 2 bases respectively, with 11 bases between them. The CDR3 extends over 14 amino acids. The germline V gene has CDR1 LGHNA and CDR2 YNFKEQ. CDR3 in amino acids: CASSQEGAAYEQYF. The CDR3 DNA sequence: TGTGCCAGCAGCCAGGAAGGAGCGGCCTACGAGCAGTACTTC.

The chain combines TRBV24-1 with TRBJ2-1; maybe TRBD2 (5 bases). The CDR3 extends over 14 amino acids. V was trimmed by 5 bases and J by 2 bases, leaving 9 bases between them. Germline loops: CDR1 KGHDR, CDR2 SFDVKD. The CDR3 protein is CATSVTGTYNEQFF. The CDR3 nucleotides are TGTGCCACCAGTGTGACCGGGACCTACAATGAGCAGTTCTTC.

The rearrangement uses TRBV28 and TRBJ1-4; no clear D. Germline V gene lookup returns CDR1 MDHEN and CDR2 SYDVKM. The CDR3 extends over 14 amino acids. Trimming left V 1 base short and J 10 bases short, with 13 bases between. CDR3 in DNA: TGTGCCAGCAGTTTATTGGGTGGGGAGAGAAAACTGTTTTTT. It yields the protein CASSLLGGERKLFF.

V gene TRBV6-2 or TRBV6-3 combines with J gene TRBJ1-2, with D possibly being TRBD1 (5 bases). This CDR3 is built from 16 residues. Germline loops: CDR1 MNHEY, CDR2 SVGEGT. V shed 5 bases and J shed 2 bases, with 18 bases lying between them. CDR3 in amino acids: CASSPAGRTFNYGYTF. In nucleotides, the CDR3 is TGTGCCAGCAGTCCCGCGGGACGGACTTTCAACTATGGCTACACCTTC.

The CDR3 protein is CAISESTGGIGNQPQHF. The CDR3, as DNA: TGTGCCATCAGTGAGTCAACAGGGGGCATTGGCAATCAGCCCCAGCATTTT. V is TRBV10-3 and J is TRBJ1-5; 9 bases map to TRBD1. V dropped 0 bases and J dropped 2; count of bases not matched to a gene: 5. This CDR3 contains 17 residues. CDR1 and CDR2 (germline): ENHRY, SYGVKD.